Below are 24 T cell receptor beta chains sequenced from a single sample in a study of blood T cell repertoires in COVID-19. The table came from immunoSEQ multiplex PCR; TCRdb's copy has only in-frame clones and leaves some out. Among 200,000 to 250,000 clones listed, 80% were seen once. The material sequenced was PBMCs or T cells enriched from blood (not recorded which). All receptors come from a man between 25 and 39 years old with acute COVID-19.

In nucleotides, the CDR3 is TGTGCCAGCAGCTTGGACAGATATGGCTACACCTTC. Protein product: CASSLDRYGYTF. This rearrangement joins TRBV2 to TRBJ1-2; possible D gene TRBD1, 6 bases. Germline assignment: CDR1 SNHLY and CDR2 FYNNEI. Between the trimmed V and J ends, which lost 6 bases and 5 bases, there was a span of 10 bases. This CDR3 region has 12 residues.

The chain uses TRBV6-5 and TRBJ1-1, with a weak D call TRBD1 (6 bases). Trimming took off 11 bases at V and 2 bases at J, with 15 bases between the two ends. The length of the CDR3 is 13 residues. CDR1 and CDR2 from the germline V gene are MNHEY and SVGAGI. CDR3 in DNA: TGTGCCGCGACGCAGGGGATCAACACTGAAGCTTTCTTT. Translation: CAATQGINTEAFF.

The CDR3 loop reads CASSLSTGSTDTQYF. The CDR3 DNA is TGTGCCAGCAGCCTCTCGACAGGGTCAACAGATACGCAGTATTTT. This sequence joins TRBV7-9 and TRBJ2-3; 7 nucleotides match TRBD1. In germline, CDR1 is SEHNR, CDR2 FQNEAQ (reference sequence). The junction had 8 bases not matched to a gene; V was cut back by 5 bases and J by 3 bases. The CDR3 extends over 15 amino acids. Full variable domain (rest looked up from reference TRBV7-9 and TRBJ2-3): DTGVSQNPRHKITKRGQNVTFRCDPISEHNRLYWYRQTLGQGPEFLTYFQNEAQLEKSRLLSDRFSAERPKGSFSTLEIQRTEQGDSAMYLCASSLSTGSTDTQYFGPGTRLTVL.

V usage is TRBV7-9 and J usage is TRBJ1-1; TRBD1 agrees at 8 bases. V was pared by 5 bases and J by 10 bases, with 6 bases of the junction left unmatched. The CDR3 runs to 12 residues. Per germline, CDR1 SEHNR and CDR2 FQNEAQ (reference sequence). The CDR3 here is CASSRLDRGAFF. In DNA, the CDR3 is TGTGCCAGCAGCCGACTTGACAGGGGAGCTTTCTTT.

This clone appeared a single time. V usage is TRBV19 and J usage is TRBJ1-1; TRBD1 is a possible D gene (6 bases). Germline values: CDR1 LNHDA, CDR2 SQIVND (reference sequence). Trimming stripped 4 bases from V and 0 bases from J, with 12 bases between. The CDR3 contains 15 residues. CDR3 amino acids: CASSKGQGLNTEAFF. CDR3 in DNA: TGTGCCAGTAGTAAGGGGCAGGGGCTGAACACTGAAGCTTTCTTT.

This clone was picked up one time. This chain connects TRBV29-1 to TRBJ2-1; a weak D match, TRBD2 (6 bases). Trimming took off 4 bases at V and 1 base at J, with 8 bases between the two ends. The CDR3 is 13 amino acids. Germline V CDR1 and CDR2: SQVTM, ANQGSEA. The CDR3 loop reads CSVAAGSYNEQFF. DNA of the CDR3: TGCAGCGTTGCGGCGGGATCCTACAATGAGCAGTTCTTC.

This rearrangement joins TRBV19 to TRBJ1-2; a possible D gene is TRBD1 (6 bases). V lost 10 bases and J lost 7, with 16 bases in between. The CDR3 loop spans 12 amino acids. Germline V gene data show CDR1 as LNHDA and CDR2 as SQIVND (reference sequence). The CDR3 is CATSEMTGGYTF. The CDR3 DNA reads TGTGCCACCTCAGAAATGACAGGTGGCTACACCTTC.

This sequence joins TRBV7-9 and TRBJ2-1, with a weak D call TRBD1 (5 bases). Germline V gene sequence: CDR1 SEHNR, CDR2 FQNEAQ (reference sequence). The CDR3 is 13 residues long. V was trimmed by 5 bases and J by 10 bases, leaving 15 bases between them. The CDR3 loop reads CASSQRRTQEQFF. The CDR3 DNA follows: TGTGCCAGCAGCCAACGACGGACACAAGAGCAGTTCTTC.

This rearrangement joins TRBV9 to TRBJ2-1; 14 nucleotides align to TRBD2. Germline assignment: CDR1 SGDLS and CDR2 YYNGEE. The CDR3 consists of 16 residues. After removal of 0 bases from V and 9 bases from J, the junction contained 5 bases not matched to a gene. CDR3 protein: CASSVDGTSGGREQFF. The CDR3 DNA reads as TGTGCCAGCAGCGTAGACGGGACTAGCGGGGGTCGTGAGCAGTTCTTC.

This clone has a single count. The chain employs TRBV6-5 and TRBJ1-1, with a tentative D call TRBD1 (5 bases). The CDR3 extends over 15 amino acids. Trimming took 0 bases from V and 5 from J, leaving 13 bases between them. Germline CDR1 and CDR2: MNHEY and SVGAGI. CDR3: CASSYSRGRDTEAFF. The CDR3 region has the DNA TGTGCCAGCAGTTACTCACGGGGGAGGGATACTGAAGCTTTCTTT.

There are a few counts of this clone. The chain combines TRBV10-3 with TRBJ1-1; 9 nucleotides agree with TRBD1. The CDR3 totals 16 residues. CDR1 and CDR2 (germline): ENHRY, SYGVKD. The V segment lost 6 bases and the J segment 1 base; nucleotides outside the gene matches: 9. The CDR3 spells CAISLTGGGANTEAFF. As DNA, the CDR3 is TGTGCCATCAGCCTGACAGGGGGTGGTGCGAACACTGAAGCTTTCTTT.

The chain combines TRBV2 with TRBJ1-3; 7 nucleotides agree with TRBD1. J was trimmed by 5 bases and V by 6 bases; bases with no gene match: 4. The CDR3 totals 13 residues. Looked up from germline, CDR1 is SNHLY and CDR2 is FYNNEI. Written as DNA, the CDR3 is TGTGCCAGCAGCGGGGACAGCAGAAACACCATATATTTT. Protein sequence: CASSGDSRNTIYF.

V usage is TRBV5-1 and J usage is TRBJ1-6; tentative D call: TRBD1 (5 bases). Germline V gene data show CDR1 as SGHRS and CDR2 as YFSETQ. The CDR3 is made up of 13 amino acids. Trimming removed 2 bases from V and 7 bases from J, with 7 bases in between. The CDR3 nucleotides are TGCGCCAGCAGCTTAGACAGCAATTCACCCCTCCACTTT. Protein product: CASSLDSNSPLHF.

This sequence joins TRBV11-2 and TRBJ1-3; no clear D gene. CDR3 length: 15 amino acids. The germline V gene has CDR1 SGHAT and CDR2 FQNNGV. Trimming took 1 base from V and 2 from J, leaving 9 bases between them. As DNA, the CDR3 is TGTGCCAGCAGCTTAGTATCGGGAACTGGAAACACCATATATTTT. This sequence encodes CASSLVSGTGNTIYF.

The chain recombines TRBV7-3 with TRBJ1-1, with unresolved D. V was cut by 5 bases and J by 0 bases, with 13 bases left in between. CDR1 and CDR2 (germline): SGHTA, FQGTGA. The CDR3 spans 15 residues. This CDR3 reads CASSLEGRLNTEAFF. For the CDR3, the DNA is TGTGCCAGCAGCCTTGAGGGCAGGTTGAACACTGAAGCTTTCTTT.

This clone has a single count. The chain employs TRBV7-2 and TRBJ2-2; TRBD2 might be the D (6 bases). The V end lost 2 bases, the J end lost 2 bases, and 12 bases lay between the germline ends. The CDR3 has 16 residues. Germline V gene sequence: CDR1 SGHTA, CDR2 FQGNSA. CDR3 protein: CASSLNPGGNTGELFF. The CDR3 DNA follows: TGTGCCAGCAGCTTAAATCCCGGGGGAAACACCGGGGAGCTGTTTTTT. Full variable domain (outside the CDR3, taken from reference TRBV7-2 and TRBJ2-2): GAGVSQSPSNKVTEKGKDVELRCDPISGHTALYWYRQSLGQGLEFLIYFQGNSAPDKSGLPSDRFSAERTGGSVSTLTIQRTQQEDSAVYLCASSLNPGGNTGELFFGEGSRLTVL.

V usage is TRBV7-6 and J usage is TRBJ1-2, with 7 bases that match TRBD1. With V trimmed by 4 bases and J by 6 bases, 5 bases remained unmatched. Germline CDR1 is SGHVS and CDR2 is FNYEAQ. The CDR3 loop spans 13 amino acids. CDR3 bases: TGTGCCAGCAGCTCAACAGGGGTCGATGGCTACACCTTC. Its protein product is CASSSTGVDGYTF.

The V gene is TRBV19, the J gene TRBJ1-3, with TRBD1 matching 7 bases. The CDR3 has 16 amino acids. After removal of 4 bases from V and 1 base from J, the junction contained 7 bases not matched to a gene. Germline-derived CDR1 and CDR2 are LNHDA and SQIVND (reference sequence). The DNA of the CDR3 is TGTGCCAGTAGTACGCCGACAGGGATATCTGGAAACACCATATATTTT. Protein product: CASSTPTGISGNTIYF.

The gene calls are TRBV7-2 and TRBJ1-1; perhaps TRBD1 as D (6 bases). Germline CDR1 SGHTA, CDR2 FQGNSA. The CDR3 contains 15 residues. The ends were cut back, 2 bases at V and 1 base at J, with 11 bases in the middle. The CDR3 sequence is CASSLRPQGNTEAFF. The CDR3 DNA reads TGTGCCAGCAGCTTACGGCCACAGGGGAACACTGAAGCTTTCTTT.

The chain links TRBV28 to TRBJ1-5; weak D call: TRBD1 (5 bases). CDR1 is MDHEN and CDR2 is SYDVKM in the germline V gene. CDR3 size: 16 residues. Trimming took off 5 bases at V and 2 bases at J, with 16 bases between the two ends. The CDR3 here is CASSLNGGTGNQPQHF. The CDR3 DNA reads as TGTGCCAGCAGTCTCAATGGAGGGACGGGCAATCAGCCCCAGCATTTT.

Turning to this clone: The same CDR3 also results from other DNA sequences found in this sample. CDR3 sequence: CASSLDSSYEQYF. In DNA form, the CDR3 reads TGTGCCAGCAGCTTAGACAGTTCCTACGAGCAGTACTTC. The rearrangement joins TRBV7-9 to TRBJ2-7; unclear D gene. V was cut by 1 base and J by 1 base, with 5 bases left in between. Germline V CDR1 and CDR2: SEHNR, FQNEAQ (reference sequence). The CDR3 is made up of 13 amino acids. The full variable domain, completed using reference TRBV7-9 and TRBJ2-7, is DTGVSQNPRHKITKRGQNVTFRCDPISEHNRLYWYRQTLGQGPEFLTYFQNEAQLEKSRLLSDRFSAERPKGSFSTLEIQRTEQGDSAMYLCASSLDSSYEQYFGPGTRLTVT.

This clone appeared a single time. V gene TRBV19 combines with J gene TRBJ1-1; D uncertain. Germline-derived CDR1 and CDR2 are LNHDA and SQIVND (reference sequence). The CDR3 length is 13 residues. V was cut by 7 bases and J by 0 bases, with 9 bases left in between. This CDR3 reads CASIPGVNTEAFF. In DNA form, the CDR3 reads TGTGCCAGTATCCCCGGAGTGAACACTGAAGCTTTCTTT.

This clone has only a few counts. V and J are TRBV14 and TRBJ1-2, with 8 bases fitting TRBD1. Trimming removed 2 bases from V and 8 bases from J; junction bases left unmatched: 10. CDR3 length equals 15 residues. In germline, CDR1 is SGHDN, CDR2 FVKESK. DNA of the CDR3: TGTGCCAGCAGCCAAATAAGACAGGGGAGACGAGGCTACACCTTC. Protein product: CASSQIRQGRRGYTF.

This clone was observed once. The chain employs TRBV18 and TRBJ1-1; D is perhaps TRBD1 (6 bases). CDR3 size: 15 residues. Trimming took 6 bases from V and 1 from J, leaving 15 bases between them. Germline CDR1 reads KGHSH; CDR2 reads LQKENI. DNA of the CDR3: TGTGCCAGCTCGCGTCAGGGGTTAGGGAACACTGAAGCTTTCTTT. It translates to CASSRQGLGNTEAFF.